The present TCR beta chain was sequenced within a study of blood T cell repertoires in COVID-19. Turning to the study itself: Samples representing acute and convalescent COVID-19 were sourced from the United States, Italy and Spain.

Per the original data handling: The assay estimated nucleated cells by amplifying reference gene primers. Data came from immunoSEQ multiplex PCR; TCRdb stores just in-frame clones and leaves some out. That table is the source of V, J and clone size, and D and trimming were worked out from the DNA. The table has 130,000 to 150,000 clones, 84% seen once; the top ten hold under 7%. The V gene's germline CDR1 is MNHEY and CDR2 SMNVEV (reference sequence). This CDR3 contains 15 residues. The J segment lost 2 bases and the V segment lost 2 bases, leaving 3 bases of the junction unmatched. Recruits, aged roughly 18 to 89 years, lived in some 25 US areas. No more than 2 weeks before study entry, exposed participants had met a case of COVID-19.

The sample was PBMCs or T cells enriched from blood (not recorded which). This chain links TRBV27 with TRBJ2-7; 10 positions match TRBD2. This sequence originates from a woman aged 50 to 60 who had been exposed to COVID-19. The CDR3 region has the DNA TGTGCCAGCAGTTTAGCGCTAGCGGGAGCCTACGAGCAGTACTTC. It specifies CASSLALAGAYEQYF.